The 14 T cell receptor beta chains below come from one sample, sequenced in a study of identical twins. TCRdb reprocessed the 5' RACE reads with MiXCR, giving one entry per CDR3 protein. Of some 1,600,000 distinct CDR3 sequences listed, around 29% are singletons. The sequenced sample was cord blood. The receptors were sampled from a newborn girl in good health.

This clonotype was recorded a few times. The chain carries TRBV7-2 and TRBJ2-2; no reliable D call. CDR1 and CDR2 (germline): SGHTA, FQGNSA. This CDR3 has 14 amino acids. V shed 1 base and J shed 6 bases, with 9 bases lying between them. The CDR3 loop is CASSLGGSPGELFF. CDR3 coding DNA: TGTGCCAGCAGCTTAGGGGGTAGCCCCGGGGAGCTGTTTTTT.

Of note for this clonotype: A single base separates this from a much larger clone, so it may be a read error. The chain carries TRBV6-1 and TRBJ2-7, with no clear D. CDR1 is MNHNS and CDR2 is SASEGT in the germline V gene. The CDR3 contains 10 residues. V was trimmed by 8 bases and J by 0 bases, leaving 2 bases between them. The CDR3 DNA reads TGTGCCAGCCACTCCTACGAGCAGTACTTC. This gives the protein CASHSYEQYF.

Only a few counts were recorded for this clonotype. The rearrangement links TRBV4-2 to TRBJ1-2; D not certain. This CDR3 is built from 14 residues. V was trimmed by 0 bases and J by 7 bases, leaving 12 bases between them. CDR1 is LGHNA and CDR2 is YNFKEQ in the germline V gene. CDR3 loop: CASSQDSQGFGYTF. As DNA, the CDR3 is TGTGCCAGCAGCCAAGATAGCCAAGGTTTTGGCTACACCTTC.

The chain uses TRBV12-3 or TRBV12-4 and TRBJ1-3; D might be TRBD1 (5 bases). The V end was cut by 5 bases, the J end by 8 bases, with 25 bases between. The CDR3 sequence is 17 residues long. Here the CDR3 reads CASSLPGLLSSRDTIYF. The DNA for the CDR3 is TGTGCCAGCAGTCTGCCCGGGCTCCTCTCGAGCAGGGACACCATATATTTT.

This clonotype has only a few counts. This chain connects TRBV10-3 to TRBJ1-4; D perhaps matches TRBD1 (6 bases). Trimming took 0 bases from V and 5 from J, leaving 16 bases between them. Germline-derived CDR1 and CDR2 are ENHRY and SYGVKD. The CDR3 is 17 amino acids. CDR3 coding DNA: TGTGCCATCAGTGAGTCGACGTTGGGGGCGCCAAATGAAAAACTGTTTTTT. This codes for CAISESTLGAPNEKLFF.

This clonotype showed up just a few times. The CDR3 here is CASSLGLAGGIGEQFF. CDR3 in DNA: TGTGCCAGCAGTTTAGGGCTAGCGGGAGGAATCGGTGAGCAGTTCTTC. The genes are TRBV12-3 or TRBV12-4 and TRBJ2-1, with 11 bases fitting TRBD2. The CDR3 length is 16 residues. The J segment lost 9 bases and the V segment lost 1 base, leaving 8 bases of the junction unmatched.

The rearrangement links TRBV21-1 to TRBJ2-7; the D call of TRBD1 is as the table states it, not checked on the DNA. TRBV21-1 is a listed pseudogene. CDR3 size: 14 residues. The CDR3 protein is CASSRQDTSYEQYF. For the CDR3, the DNA is TGTGCCAGCAGCCGACAGGACACTTCCTACGAGCAGTACTTC.

This clonotype was observed at least ten times. V gene TRBV2 combines with J gene TRBJ2-3; 9 bases map to TRBD1. The V and J ends lost 8 bases and 5 bases, in that order; junction bases with no gene match: 8. Germline CDR1 SNHLY, CDR2 FYNNEI. The CDR3 is 14 amino acids. The CDR3 DNA reads as TGTGCCAGCCGACTACAGGGGGCGGGAGATACGCAGTATTTT. It specifies CASRLQGAGDTQYF.

This clonotype was recorded many times. The V gene is TRBV9, the J gene TRBJ2-3; 7 nucleotides match TRBD2. The J segment lost 4 bases and the V segment lost 5 bases, leaving 10 bases of the junction unmatched. This CDR3 comprises 15 residues. Germline CDR1 and CDR2: SGDLS and YYNGEE. The CDR3 protein is CASSVRTSRADTQYF. DNA for the CDR3: TGTGCCAGCAGTGTGAGGACTAGTAGGGCAGATACGCAGTATTTT.

The genes are TRBV5-1 and TRBJ2-1; 7 bases agree with TRBD2. The CDR3 totals 16 residues. Per germline, CDR1 SGHRS and CDR2 YFSETQ. With V trimmed by 1 base and J by 0 bases, 4 bases remained unmatched. CDR3 DNA sequence: TGCGCCAGCAGCTTGCGGGGACTACTCTCCTACAATGAGCAGTTCTTC. This translates into CASSLRGLLSYNEQFF.

This clonotype has just a few counts. V and J are TRBV20-1 and TRBJ2-3, with 9 bases aligning to TRBD2. The CDR3 extends over 15 amino acids. Germline V gene sequence: CDR1 DFQATT, CDR2 SNEGSKA (reference sequence). The ends lost 3 bases at V and 3 bases at J; junction bases unmatched: 7. The chain's CDR3 is CSARELAGLTDTQYF. CDR3 in DNA: TGCAGTGCTAGGGAGCTAGCGGGGCTTACAGATACGCAGTATTTT.

This chain uses TRBV21-1 with TRBJ2-7. TRBV21-1 is classified as a pseudogene. CDR3 length: 9 amino acids. The CDR3 reads CASRAEQYF. Written as DNA, the CDR3 is TGTGCCAGTCGGGCCGAGCAGTACTTC.

This clonotype was detected a few times. The J gene is TRBJ2-1, the V gene TRBV5-1; unclear D gene. Germline V gene lookup returns CDR1 SGHRS and CDR2 YFSETQ. Trimming removed 1 base at V and 5 bases at J, with 7 bases between. This CDR3 comprises 13 residues. The DNA of the CDR3 is TGCGCCAGCAGCTTGATTAATAACAATGAGCAGTTCTTC. Protein sequence: CASSLINNNEQFF.

The chain carries TRBV7-9 and TRBJ2-1; 10 bases align to TRBD1. J was trimmed by 7 bases and V by 2 bases; bases with no gene match: 5. This CDR3 is built from 15 residues. Looked up from germline, CDR1 is SEHNR and CDR2 is FQNEAQ (reference sequence). CDR3 sequence: CASSLRQGAWNEQFF. In nucleotides, the CDR3 is TGTGCCAGCAGCTTACGACAGGGGGCATGGAATGAGCAGTTCTTC.